The 2 T cell receptor beta chains given below trace back to one sample, sequenced in a study of cytomegalovirus exposure and HLA in healthy donors. This PCR relied on a set of 60 Vbeta primers and 13 Jbeta primers. Data came from immunoSEQ multiplex PCR; TCRdb stores just in-frame clones and leaves some out. The sample has approximately 98,000 clones, about 80% seen once. The sample comprised PBMCs. The receptors originated from a man aged 18 to 35 in good health and CMV-seropositive.

The V gene is TRBV28, the J gene TRBJ2-2, with a tentative D call TRBD1 (7 bases). Between the trimmed V and J ends, which lost 6 bases and 7 bases, there was a span of 24 bases. This CDR3 contains 17 residues. Germline loops: CDR1 MDHEN, CDR2 SYDVKM. The chain's CDR3 is CASSSTGTFQGGGELFF. CDR3 sequence (DNA): TGTGCCAGCAGCTCGACAGGGACTTTCCAGGGCGGCGGGGAGCTGTTTTTT.

The V gene is TRBV4-1, the J gene TRBJ1-6; D ambiguous. The germline gives CDR1 MGHRA, CDR2 YSYEKL. The germline V and J ends were trimmed by 4 bases and 10 bases, with 8 bases remaining between them. The length of the CDR3 is 12 residues. The CDR3 loop reads CASSPRESPLHF. CDR3 nucleotides: TGCGCCAGCAGCCCTAGAGAATCACCCCTCCACTTT.